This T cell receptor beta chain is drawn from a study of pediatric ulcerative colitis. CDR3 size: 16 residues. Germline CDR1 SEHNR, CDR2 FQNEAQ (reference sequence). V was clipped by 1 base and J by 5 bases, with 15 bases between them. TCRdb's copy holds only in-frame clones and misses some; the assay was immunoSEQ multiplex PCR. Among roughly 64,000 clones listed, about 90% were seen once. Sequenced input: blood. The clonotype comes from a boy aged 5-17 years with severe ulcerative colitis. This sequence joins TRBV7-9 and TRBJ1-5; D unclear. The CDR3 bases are TGTGCCAGCAGCTTAGGCTTTCGGTCTGTCGATCAGCCCCAGCATTTT. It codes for CASSLGFRSVDQPQHF.